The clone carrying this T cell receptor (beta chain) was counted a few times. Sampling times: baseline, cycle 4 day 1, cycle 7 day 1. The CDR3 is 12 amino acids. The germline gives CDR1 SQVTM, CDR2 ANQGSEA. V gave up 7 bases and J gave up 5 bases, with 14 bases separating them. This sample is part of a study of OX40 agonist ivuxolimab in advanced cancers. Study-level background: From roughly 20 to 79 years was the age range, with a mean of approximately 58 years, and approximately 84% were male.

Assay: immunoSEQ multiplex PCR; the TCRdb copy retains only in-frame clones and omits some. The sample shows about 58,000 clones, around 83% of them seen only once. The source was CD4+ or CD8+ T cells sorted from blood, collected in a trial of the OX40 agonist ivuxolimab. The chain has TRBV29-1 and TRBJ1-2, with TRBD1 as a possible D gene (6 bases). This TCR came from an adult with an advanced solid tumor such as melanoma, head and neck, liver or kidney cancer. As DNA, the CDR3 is TGCAGCGCGGCTAAGGGGGTTTATGGCTACACCTTC. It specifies CSAAKGVYGYTF. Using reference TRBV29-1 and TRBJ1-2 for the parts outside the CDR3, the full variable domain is SAVISQKPSRDICQRGTSLTIQCQVDSQVTMMFWYRQQPGQSLTLIATANQGSEATYESGFVIDKFPISRPNLTFSTLTVSNMSPEDSSIYLCSAAKGVYGYTFGSGTRLTVV.